A single sample is the source of the 32 T cell receptor beta chains below, sequenced in a study of T-cell memory formation after mild COVID-19. Via MiXCR, TCRdb re-called the 5' RACE reads, giving one row per CDR3 protein. The sample has 500,000 to 650,000 distinct CDR3 sequences; about a fifth are singletons. Source material: PBMCs or a T cell subset sorted from them (not recorded which). The receptors were sampled from an adult woman who had mild COVID-19 (a few samples of this study predate the infection). Cell type and time point are not known.

The chain carries TRBV27 and TRBJ1-3; no clear D. Trimming removed 5 bases from V and 1 base from J, with 15 bases in between. Germline-derived CDR1 and CDR2 are MNHEY and SMNVEV (reference sequence). The CDR3 has 16 amino acids. The CDR3 DNA is TGTGCCAGCAGTACACACGGGAGTGGATCTGGAAACACCATATATTTT. The encoded protein is CASSTHGSGSGNTIYF.

Only a few counts were recorded for this clonotype. The J gene is TRBJ2-5, the V gene TRBV6-2 or TRBV6-3, with D possibly matching TRBD2 (6 bases). The length of the CDR3 is 13 residues. Germline loops: CDR1 MNHEY, CDR2 SVGEGT. V gave up 7 bases and J gave up 10 bases, with 19 bases separating them. The CDR3 DNA reads TGTGCCAGCACCAGGCGGGGTGGAGCGGTCCAGTACTTC. Translating it yields CASTRRGGAVQYF.

This clonotype was counted only a few times. The chain has TRBV7-8 and TRBJ2-2, with TRBD2 as a possible D gene (5 bases). V was shortened by 5 bases and J by 1 base, with 11 bases between the two germline ends. Per the germline V gene, CDR1 is SGHVS and CDR2 is FQNEAQ. The CDR3 spans 15 residues. CDR3 amino acids: CASSPPEGNTGELFF. The CDR3 nucleotides are TGTGCCAGCAGCCCGCCCGAGGGGAACACCGGGGAGCTGTTTTTT.

This chain uses TRBV7-9 with TRBJ2-5, with D perhaps matching TRBD1 or TRBD2 (6 bases each). CDR3 length: 16 residues. Trimming took off 1 base at V and 4 bases at J, with 16 bases between the two ends. The germline V gene encodes CDR1 SEHNR and CDR2 FQNEAQ (reference sequence). CDR3 bases: TGTGCCAGCAGCTTAGAGGGGGGCAACGGAAGAGAGACCCAGTACTTC. Its protein product is CASSLEGGNGRETQYF. Supplemented by reference TRBV7-9 and TRBJ2-5, the full variable domain reads DTGVSQNPRHKITKRGQNVTFRCDPISEHNRLYWYRQTLGQGPEFLTYFQNEAQLEKSRLLSDRFSAERPKGSFSTLEIQRTEQGDSAMYLCASSLEGGNGRETQYFGPGTRLLVL.

This clonotype has just a few counts. This chain joins TRBV12-3 or TRBV12-4 and TRBJ1-1; a weak D match, TRBD1 (5 bases). Trimming stripped 4 bases from V and 3 bases from J, with 15 bases between. The CDR3 is 15 residues long. Written as DNA, the CDR3 is TGTGCCAGCAGTTCTGGGGCGGGGATGGACACTGAAGCTTTCTTT. Amino acid sequence: CASSSGAGMDTEAFF.

This clonotype was counted a few times. For the CDR3, the DNA is TGCAGCGTGGGGACAGGGAACTCCTACGAGCAGTACTTC. Residues: CSVGTGNSYEQYF. The genes are TRBV29-1 and TRBJ2-7, with 9 bases identical to TRBD1. The length of the CDR3 is 13 residues. The trim removed 6 bases at V and 0 bases at J, leaving 3 bases unmatched. Germline V lookup: CDR1 SQVTM, CDR2 ANQGSEA.

This clonotype was counted only a few times. The V and J genes are TRBV12-3 or TRBV12-4 and TRBJ2-1; 7 nucleotides align to TRBD1. The V segment lost 6 bases and the J segment 6 bases; nucleotides outside the gene matches: 8. This CDR3 region has 14 residues. The CDR3 DNA reads as TGTGCCAGCAGCCCAGGGACAGTAATCAATGAGCAGTTCTTC. Protein: CASSPGTVINEQFF.

The chain employs TRBV20-1 and TRBJ2-7; unclear D gene. The CDR3 runs 12 residues. V dropped 0 bases and J dropped 2 bases, with 5 bases sitting between them. Germline V gene lookup returns CDR1 DFQATT and CDR2 SNEGSKA (reference sequence). CDR3 sequence (DNA): TGCAGTGCTAGAGATGACCCCTACGAGCAGTACTTC. As protein: CSARDDPYEQYF.

The chain uses TRBV5-4 and TRBJ2-7; 10 bases are shared with TRBD1. Germline-derived CDR1 and CDR2 are SGHNT and YYREEE (reference sequence). The CDR3 consists of 16 residues. With V trimmed by 5 bases and J by 4 bases, 12 bases remained unmatched. The CDR3 DNA sequence: TGTGCCAGCAGTCCCGCCGCCGGGACAGGGGTTTACGAGCAGTACTTC. Translated: CASSPAAGTGVYEQYF.

The V gene is TRBV30, the J gene TRBJ2-1; no clear D gene. This CDR3 has 12 residues. In germline, CDR1 is GTSNPN, CDR2 SVGIG (reference sequence). V gave up 4 bases and J gave up 0 bases, with 4 bases separating them. CDR3 nucleotide sequence: TGTGCCTGGAATCCCTCCTACAATGAGCAGTTCTTC. Translated: CAWNPSYNEQFF.

This clonotype was observed a few times. This sequence joins TRBV5-5 and TRBJ2-6; tentative D call: TRBD2 (5 bases). This CDR3 has 17 residues. V was shortened by 4 bases and J by 4 bases, with 18 bases between the two germline ends. The germline V gene encodes CDR1 SGHKS and CDR2 YYEKEE (reference sequence). The CDR3 is CASSLNRGSPGANVLTF. For the CDR3, the DNA is TGTGCCAGCAGCCTAAACAGAGGGTCTCCCGGGGCCAACGTCCTGACTTTC.

This clonotype turned up a few times. The rearrangement links TRBV18 to TRBJ1-1, with no clear D. Germline-derived CDR1 and CDR2 are KGHSH and LQKENI. Trimming took off 2 bases at V and 4 bases at J, with 11 bases between the two ends. There are 14 residues in the CDR3. The CDR3 DNA reads TGTGCCAGCTCACCAGTTGATGAGGGCACTGAAGCTTTCTTT. Its protein product is CASSPVDEGTEAFF.

This clonotype was picked up many times. At one of its ends the junction is not consistent with the germline gene, which may arise from a read error. This chain joins TRBV12-3 or TRBV12-4 and TRBJ2-3, with D possibly being TRBD1 (6 bases). The CDR3 is made up of 12 amino acids. The CDR3 DNA sequence: TGTGCCAGCAGCTTAGGGGGAGATACGCAGTATTTT. It encodes CASSLGGDTQYF.

The rearrangement links TRBV24-1 to TRBJ2-7; 8 nucleotides match TRBD1. Germline V gene lookup returns CDR1 KGHDR and CDR2 SFDVKD. V was pared by 4 bases and J by 3 bases, with 1 base of the junction left unmatched. The CDR3 totals 13 residues. The CDR3 sequence: CATSETGVYEQYF. As DNA, the CDR3 is TGTGCCACCAGTGAGACAGGGGTCTACGAGCAGTACTTC.

This clonotype has just a few counts. V usage is TRBV20-1 and J usage is TRBJ2-7; D uncertain. The germline CDR1 and CDR2 sequences are DFQATT and SNEGSKA (reference sequence). CDR3 length: 11 residues. Trimming shortened V by 6 bases and J by 3 bases, and 9 bases separated the two germline ends. CDR3 sequence: CSALILYEQYF. The CDR3 DNA reads TGCAGTGCCCTAATCCTCTACGAGCAGTACTTC.

In this sample, this clonotype turned up a few times. J is TRBJ2-5 and V is TRBV27, with 7 bases aligning to TRBD2. Trimming cost V 5 bases and J 7 bases; bases outside gene matches: 7. Germline V gene data show CDR1 as MNHEY and CDR2 as SMNVEV (reference sequence). CDR3 length: 13 residues. The CDR3 DNA sequence: TGTGCCAGCAGTCCGGGGGGAGGTCGGACCCAGTACTTC. Residues: CASSPGGGRTQYF.

The chain recombines TRBV12-3 or TRBV12-4 with TRBJ2-7, with TRBD2 matching over 12 bases. Trimming cost V 6 bases and J 5 bases; bases outside gene matches: 11. This CDR3 is built from 16 residues. CDR3 protein: CASSTSTSGRYHEQYF. CDR3 nucleotide sequence: TGTGCCAGCAGCACTTCGACTAGCGGGAGATACCACGAGCAGTACTTC.

V is TRBV20-1 and J is TRBJ2-1; a weak D match, TRBD2 (5 bases). V was clipped by 3 bases and J by 6 bases, with 6 bases between them. The V gene's germline CDR1 is DFQATT and CDR2 SNEGSKA (reference sequence). The CDR3 consists of 11 residues. The CDR3 region is CSARGVNEQFF. The CDR3 DNA is TGCAGTGCTAGGGGAGTCAATGAGCAGTTCTTC.

This clonotype was observed at least ten times. The chain has TRBV4-2 and TRBJ1-1, with no clear D. Trimming left V 0 bases short and J 4 bases short, with 15 bases between. Germline CDR1 reads LGHNA; CDR2 reads YNFKEQ. The CDR3 runs 16 residues. Here the CDR3 reads CASSQDIGWESTEAFF. CDR3 coding DNA: TGTGCCAGCAGCCAAGATATAGGGTGGGAAAGCACTGAAGCTTTCTTT.

The chain couples TRBV21-1 to TRBJ2-2; the tabulated D call, TRBD1, remains unverified against the DNA. TRBV21-1 is a listed pseudogene. The CDR3 contains 17 residues. The CDR3 protein is CASSKAGSQGITGELFF. In nucleotides, the CDR3 is TGTGCCAGCAGCAAAGCTGGGAGTCAGGGCATCACCGGGGAGCTGTTTTTT.

This sequence joins TRBV4-2 and TRBJ2-3; D may be TRBD2 (6 bases). Germline values: CDR1 LGHNA, CDR2 YNFKEQ. V was cut by 0 bases and J by 4 bases, with 8 bases left in between. The CDR3 is made up of 14 amino acids. The CDR3 is CASSQDRRADTQYF. CDR3 coding DNA: TGTGCCAGCAGCCAAGACCGGAGGGCAGATACGCAGTATTTT.

This sequence joins TRBV29-1 and TRBJ2-1, with D possibly TRBD2 on 5 matching bases. The CDR3 runs to 12 residues. Germline V lookup: CDR1 SQVTM, CDR2 ANQGSEA. V shed 4 bases and J shed 6 bases, with 10 bases lying between them. CDR3 protein: CSVVVASNEQFF. The CDR3 nucleotides are TGCAGCGTTGTGGTAGCGAGCAATGAGCAGTTCTTC.

This clonotype turned up a few times. The rearrangement joins TRBV5-4 to TRBJ2-7; D is ambiguous. The CDR3 extends over 14 amino acids. Trimming cost V 2 bases and J 0 bases, with 9 bases left between them. Germline V lookup: CDR1 SGHNT, CDR2 YYREEE (reference sequence). The CDR3, as DNA: TGTGCCAGCAGCTTCGACCTTAGCTCCTACGAGCAGTACTTC. As protein: CASSFDLSSYEQYF.

This clonotype was found a few times. V is TRBV19 and J is TRBJ2-7, with a weak D call TRBD2 (5 bases). This CDR3 comprises 14 residues. The germline gives CDR1 LNHDA, CDR2 SQIVND (reference sequence). With 5 bases removed from V and 0 bases from J, the gap between germline ends came to 11 bases. The CDR3 here is CASSEQRSSYEQYF. In DNA, the CDR3 is TGTGCCAGTAGTGAACAGCGGAGCTCCTACGAGCAGTACTTC.

The chain uses TRBV6-5 and TRBJ1-2, with D tentatively TRBD1 (6 bases). Per germline, CDR1 MNHEY and CDR2 SVGAGI. The CDR3 length is 14 residues. Trimming took off 0 bases at V and 7 bases at J, with 12 bases between the two ends. CDR3 bases: TGTGCCAGCAGTTACTCGGGGGCCTTCGCTGGCTACACCTTC. This encodes CASSYSGAFAGYTF.

This clonotype was seen a handful of times. The genes are TRBV2 and TRBJ1-1; possibly TRBD1 for D (6 bases). Trimming removed 5 bases at V and 2 bases at J, with 15 bases between. This CDR3 is 15 amino acids long. Germline values: CDR1 SNHLY, CDR2 FYNNEI. The DNA for the CDR3 is TGTGCCAGCAGTTATCGGGGGCAAAGAAACACTGAAGCTTTCTTT. This encodes CASSYRGQRNTEAFF.

V and J are TRBV12-2 and TRBJ2-7. TRBV12-2 is deemed a pseudogene. The CDR3 spans 16 residues. CDR3 sequence (DNA): TGTGCAAGTCGCTCCTTCACGCGTCTGAGCTCATACGAGCAGTACTTC. As protein: CASRSFTRLSSYEQYF.

J is TRBJ1-2 and V is TRBV13, with D possibly matching TRBD1 (6 bases). The germline V gene encodes CDR1 PRHDT and CDR2 FYEKMQ (reference sequence). The length of the CDR3 is 15 residues. V gave up 6 bases and J gave up 6 bases, with 20 bases separating them. Here the CDR3 DNA reads TGTGCCAGCAGATGGGGGCAGGGTTACCCTGATGGCTACACCTTC. Translation gives CASRWGQGYPDGYTF.

The chain links TRBV15 to TRBJ2-1; 7 bases map to TRBD1. The germline V gene encodes CDR1 LNHNV and CDR2 YYDKDF (reference sequence). After removal of 1 base from V and 5 bases from J, the junction contained 11 bases not matched to a gene. The CDR3 contains 17 residues. The CDR3 loop reads CATSRGATGRANNEQFF. In DNA, the CDR3 is TGTGCCACCAGCAGAGGCGCGACAGGGAGAGCCAACAATGAGCAGTTCTTC.

This rearrangement joins TRBV18 to TRBJ1-1; D may be TRBD1 (6 bases). This CDR3 contains 15 residues. The germline CDR1 and CDR2 sequences are KGHSH and LQKENI. The V and J ends lost 2 bases and 1 base respectively, with 11 bases between them. The CDR3 nucleotides read TGTGCCAGCTCACCATCGGGGGCGACGAACACTGAAGCTTTCTTT. Translating it yields CASSPSGATNTEAFF. Combining the CDR3 with reference TRBV18 and TRBJ1-1 gives the whole variable domain NAGVMQNPRHLVRRRGQEARLRCSPMKGHSHVYWYRQLPEEGLKFMVYLQKENIIDESGMPKERFSAEFPKEGPSILRIQQVVRGDSAAYFCASSPSGATNTEAFFGQGTRLTVV.

This chain links TRBV20-1 with TRBJ2-5, with 9 bases matching TRBD2. This CDR3 spans 13 amino acids. The J segment lost 2 bases and the V segment lost 6 bases, leaving 4 bases of the junction unmatched. CDR1 is DFQATT and CDR2 is SNEGSKA in the germline V gene (reference sequence). The CDR3 loop is CSAIAGVQETQYF. CDR3 nucleotides: TGCAGTGCCATAGCGGGAGTGCAAGAGACCCAGTACTTC.

This clonotype was seen only a few times. This rearrangement joins TRBV7-9 to TRBJ1-2, with 7 bases fitting TRBD1. The CDR3 runs 15 residues. Germline values: CDR1 SEHNR, CDR2 FQNEAQ (reference sequence). Germline trimming cut 1 base from V and 6 bases from J; bases unmatched to any gene: 8. CDR3 sequence reads: CASSLESPGGDGYTF. For the CDR3, the DNA is TGTGCCAGCAGCTTAGAGTCGCCAGGGGGGGATGGCTACACCTTC.